One sample yielded the 13 T cell receptor beta chains listed below, sequenced in a study of T-cell memory formation after mild COVID-19. TCRdb passed the 5' RACE reads through MiXCR, listing each CDR3 protein once. The sample yields about 360,000 distinct CDR3 sequences, under 15% seen once. Sequences were obtained from PBMCs or a T cell subset sorted from them (not recorded which). These receptors were taken from a man between 18 and 35 years old who had mild COVID-19 (a few samples of this study predate the infection). Cell type and time point are not known.

The chain employs TRBV4-3 and TRBJ1-3; D is ambiguous. The V and J ends lost 1 base and 7 bases respectively, with 5 bases between them. The CDR3 contains 12 residues. Looked up from germline, CDR1 is LGHNA and CDR2 is YSLEER. DNA of the CDR3: TGCGCCAGCAGCCAAGGTCGGAACACCATATATTTT. It translates to CASSQGRNTIYF.

In its sample, this clonotype was seen many times. The CDR3 is CASSLGLGGSPLHF. Written as DNA, the CDR3 is TGTGCCAGCAGCTTGGGTCTTGGGGGTTCACCCCTCCACTTT. The rearrangement links TRBV5-6 to TRBJ1-6; TRBD1 is a possible D gene (5 bases). Between the trimmed V and J ends, which lost 0 bases and 9 bases, there was a span of 10 bases. The CDR3 totals 14 residues. Germline V lookup: CDR1 SGHDT, CDR2 YYEEEE.

The chain recombines TRBV7-2 with TRBJ2-1; D is unclear. Trimming removed 1 base from V and 7 bases from J, with 17 bases in between. Per germline, CDR1 SGHTA and CDR2 FQGNSA. CDR3 length: 16 residues. The CDR3 loop reads CASSLDGPNPSNEQFF. CDR3 DNA: TGTGCCAGCAGCTTAGATGGCCCTAATCCGTCTAATGAGCAGTTCTTC.

This clonotype was counted many times. V gene TRBV7-9 combines with J gene TRBJ2-1; D not resolved. Looked up from germline, CDR1 is SEHNR and CDR2 is FQNEAQ (reference sequence). The CDR3 extends over 11 amino acids. V lost 3 bases and J lost 6, with 3 bases in between. The CDR3 DNA follows: TGTGCCAGCAGCTTGAGCAATGAGCAGTTCTTC. The encoded protein is CASSLSNEQFF. The whole variable domain, filled in from reference TRBV7-9 and TRBJ2-1, reads DTGVSQNPRHKITKRGQNVTFRCDPISEHNRLYWYRQTLGQGPEFLTYFQNEAQLEKSRLLSDRFSAERPKGSFSTLEIQRTEQGDSAMYLCASSLSNEQFFGPGTRLTVL.

CDR3 amino acids: CASSPKGLDGYEQYF. The CDR3 coding sequence is TGCGCCAGCAGCCCGAAGGGCCTGGATGGGTACGAGCAGTACTTC. V is TRBV4-3 and J is TRBJ2-7; D gene ambiguous. The CDR3 totals 15 residues. Germline CDR1 LGHNA, CDR2 YSLEER. V lost 4 bases and J lost 4, with 17 bases in between.

The chain carries TRBV19 and TRBJ1-2, with D unresolved. This CDR3 comprises 14 residues. The V gene's germline CDR1 is LNHDA and CDR2 SQIVND (reference sequence). V shed 3 bases and J shed 5 bases, with 13 bases lying between them. CDR3 amino acids: CASSIIGGEYGYTF. The DNA for the CDR3 is TGTGCCAGTAGTATTATTGGCGGAGAATATGGCTACACCTTC. Full variable domain (missing parts from reference TRBV19 and TRBJ1-2): DGGITQSPKYLFRKEGQNVTLSCEQNLNHDAMYWYRQDPGQGLRLIYYSQIVNDFQKGDIAEGYSVSREKKESFPLTVTSAQKNPTAFYLCASSIIGGEYGYTFGSGTRLTVV.

The chain uses TRBV4-1 and TRBJ2-4; D could derive from TRBD1 or TRBD2 (6 bases each). Germline assignment: CDR1 MGHRA and CDR2 YSYEKL. The CDR3 totals 16 residues. Trimming removed 7 bases at V and 0 bases at J, with 16 bases between. The CDR3 sequence: CASNPGGRIAKNIQYF. The CDR3 DNA sequence: TGCGCCAGCAACCCCGGGGGCCGAATAGCCAAAAACATTCAGTACTTC.

This clonotype was found a few times. This chain links TRBV30 with TRBJ1-1; 9 positions agree with TRBD1. The germline CDR1 and CDR2 sequences are GTSNPN and SVGIG (reference sequence). The junction had 8 bases not matched to a gene; V was cut back by 5 bases and J by 4 bases. The CDR3 contains 14 residues. In DNA, the CDR3 is TGTGCCTGGGAGGGGGACAGGGAGGGCACTGAAGCTTTCTTT. This gives the protein CAWEGDREGTEAFF. Together with reference TRBV30 and TRBJ1-1, the CDR3 gives the full variable domain: SQTIHQWPATLVQPVGSPLSLECTVEGTSNPNLYWYRQAAGRGLQLLFYSVGIGQISSEVPQNLSASRPQDRQFILSSKKLLLSDSGFYLCAWEGDREGTEAFFGQGTRLTVV.

The V call is TRBV4-1, the J call TRBJ2-3; perhaps TRBD2 as D (5 bases). The V end was cut by 0 bases, the J end by 1 base, with 11 bases between. Germline CDR1 is MGHRA and CDR2 is YSYEKL. This CDR3 has 16 amino acids. CDR3 in DNA: TGCGCCAGCAGCCAAGAGAAGCGGTGGGGCACAGATACGCAGTATTTT. It is translated as CASSQEKRWGTDTQYF.

This clonotype was counted only a few times. CDR3 amino acids: CSVLRTGQETQYF. CDR3 nucleotide sequence: TGCAGCGTCCTCCGGACGGGGCAAGAGACCCAGTACTTC. V and J are TRBV29-1 and TRBJ2-5; D might be TRBD2 (5 bases). Germline loops: CDR1 SQVTM, CDR2 ANQGSEA. V was trimmed by 6 bases and J by 2 bases, leaving 13 bases between them. This CDR3 region has 13 residues.

This clonotype was seen at least ten times. The rearrangement joins TRBV7-2 to TRBJ1-6; no reliable D call. This CDR3 spans 14 amino acids. The germline V and J ends were trimmed by 4 bases and 8 bases, with 12 bases remaining between them. Germline CDR1 reads SGHTA; CDR2 reads FQGNSA. As DNA, the CDR3 is TGTGCCAGCAGCTCCTTGGTAGGGCATTCACCCCTCCACTTT. Protein: CASSSLVGHSPLHF.

This clonotype was seen a few times. The chain is built from TRBV9 and TRBJ2-7; 7 bases map to TRBD1. The ends lost 2 bases at V and 6 bases at J; junction bases unmatched: 5. CDR1 is SGDLS and CDR2 is YYNGEE in the germline V gene. The CDR3 is 13 amino acids. CDR3 amino acids: CASSVDRASEQYF. DNA of the CDR3: TGTGCCAGCAGCGTCGACAGGGCAAGCGAGCAGTACTTC.

This chain connects TRBV11-2 to TRBJ2-3; 8 bases agree with TRBD2. V trimming: 7 bases; J trimming: 4 bases; junction bases outside the gene matches: 4. Germline CDR1 is SGHAT and CDR2 is FQNNGV. There are 13 residues in the CDR3. CDR3 sequence: CASTSGGADTQYF. The CDR3 nucleotides read TGTGCCAGCACCTCGGGGGGGGCAGATACGCAGTATTTT.